This T cell receptor beta chain was captured in a study of T-cell reconstitution after alpha-beta-depleted transplantation in children. Study outcomes and limitations: The origin of high day-60 TCRbeta diversity in some patients lay in surviving recipient T cells and thymic progenitors.

Unique molecular identifiers were built into the TCRbeta library. TCRdb processed the PCR reads anew with MiXCR; each CDR3 protein has one entry. This table has about 440,000 distinct CDR3 sequences, about 45% appearing once. There are 14 residues in the CDR3. CDR1 and CDR2 from the germline V gene are WSHSY and SAAADI. V was clipped by 5 bases and J by 1 base, with 9 bases between them. Of note for this clonotype: Its antigen remains unidentified.

The sequence was obtained from a girl aged 2 to 10 with aplastic anemia, due to receive a stem cell transplant. The sample in question was PBMCs, obtained before TCRalphabeta/CD19-depleted stem cell transplant. The chain has TRBV10-2 and TRBJ1-3, with D hard to call. CDR3 amino acids: CASSQWESGNTIYF. The CDR3 DNA sequence: TGCGCCAGCAGTCAGTGGGAATCTGGAAACACCATATATTTT.